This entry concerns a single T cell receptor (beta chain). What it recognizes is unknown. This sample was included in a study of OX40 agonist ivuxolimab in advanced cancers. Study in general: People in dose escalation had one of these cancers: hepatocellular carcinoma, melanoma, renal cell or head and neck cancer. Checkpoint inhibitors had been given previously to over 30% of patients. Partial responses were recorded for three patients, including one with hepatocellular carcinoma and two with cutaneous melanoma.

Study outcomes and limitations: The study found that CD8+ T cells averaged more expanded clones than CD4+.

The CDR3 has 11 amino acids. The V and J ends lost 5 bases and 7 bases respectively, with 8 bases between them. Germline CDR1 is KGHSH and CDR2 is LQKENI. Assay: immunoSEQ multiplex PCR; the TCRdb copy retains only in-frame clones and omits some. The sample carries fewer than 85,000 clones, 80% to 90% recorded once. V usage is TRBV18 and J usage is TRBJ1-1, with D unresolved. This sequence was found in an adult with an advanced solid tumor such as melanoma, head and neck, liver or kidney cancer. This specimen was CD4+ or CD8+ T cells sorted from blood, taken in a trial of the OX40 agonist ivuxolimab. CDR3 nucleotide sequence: TGTGCCAGCTCAACCCGGATTGAAGCTTTCTTT. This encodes CASSTRIEAFF.